These T cell receptor beta chains were read from a single sample in a study of cytomegalovirus exposure and HLA in healthy donors. Produced via immunoSEQ multiplex PCR; TCRdb's table is partial and in-frame only. The sample has about 120,000 clones, approximately 80% seen once. Sequencing was done on a sample of PBMCs. The receptors derive from a woman aged 18-29 years in good health and CMV-seronegative. The CDR3 runs from the conserved cysteine through the conserved F or W. D genes are given only for firm matches. For some rows the clone size is stated as once, few or many, or as a class when expanded; others skip it.

CDR3nt,CDR3aa,abundance,v_gene,j_gene,d_gene
TGTGCCAGCTCACCAATAGCGGGATCCCTCCATGAGCAGTTCTTC,CASSPIAGSLHEQFF,NA,TRBV18,TRBJ2-1,TRBD2
TGTGCCAGCAGTAACCCGGGAGGGCCAGCCGGAGGGACTGAAGCTTTCTTT,CASSNPGGPAGGTEAFF,NA,TRBV25-1,TRBJ1-1,NA
TGTGCCAGCAGGGGGGGGACGGGCTATGGCTACACCTTC,CASRGGTGYGYTF,NA,TRBV2,TRBJ1-2,NA
TGTGCCTGGAGTGTAGGGAGGACTAGCGGGGGCGGGGATACGCAGTATTTT,CAWSVGRTSGGGDTQYF,NA,TRBV30,TRBJ2-3,TRBD2
TGTGCCAGCAGCTTCAAGGGAGGCGAAGCTTTCTTT,CASSFKGGEAFF,once,TRBV7-2,TRBJ1-1,NA
TGTGCCACTAAGGGGGCCGCTAGCAATCAGCCCCAGCATTTT,CATKGAASNQPQHF,NA,TRBV10-3,TRBJ1-5,TRBD1
TGTGCCAGCAGCGTAGAGCTCCGAGAGACCCAGTACTTC,CASSVELRETQYF,NA,TRBV9,TRBJ2-5,NA
TGCGCCAGCAGCTTGGCCATCGGGGGGCGAATAAACACTGAAGCTTTCTTT,CASSLAIGGRINTEAFF,NA,TRBV5-1,TRBJ1-1,NA
TGCGCCAGCAGCTTGGGCGGGGGAGAGATGGGCTACACCTTC,CASSLGGGEMGYTF,NA,TRBV5-1,TRBJ1-2,NA
TGTGCCAGCAGCTCAAGACCGGGACAGGAAGAGACCCAGTACTTC,CASSSRPGQEETQYF,NA,TRBV11-2,TRBJ2-5,TRBD1
TGTGCCAGTAGTACCGGCAGGGTCTCCAACTATGGCTACACCTTC,CASSTGRVSNYGYTF,NA,TRBV19,TRBJ1-2,NA
TGTGCCAGCAGCTTAGCTTGGAGCAGTGAGCAGTTCTTC,CASSLAWSSEQFF,NA,TRBV7-9,TRBJ2-1,NA
TGTGCCAGCAGTTTATGGGGCGGGAGCTCCTACAATGAGCAGTTCTTC,CASSLWGGSSYNEQFF,once,TRBV28,TRBJ2-1,TRBD2
TGTGCCACCTACCACGGAGCACCGGTCATGGGGAACACCGGGGAGCTGTTTTTT,CATYHGAPVMGNTGELFF,NA,TRBV18,TRBJ2-2,NA
TGTGCCAGCTCACGGCAGGGTTTGGATGAGCAGTTCTTC,CASSRQGLDEQFF,few,TRBV18,TRBJ2-1,NA
TGCAGCGTTGAAAAGGGTGTTGGGAGAGAGCAGTACTTC,CSVEKGVGREQYF,NA,TRBV29-1,TRBJ2-7,NA
TGTGCCAGCAGTTACTCGAACGCCAATCTAGCCGAGCAGTACTTC,CASSYSNANLAEQYF,NA,TRBV6-5,TRBJ2-7,NA
TGCGCCAGCAGCTTGTTGGGACTAGCGGGCAGGGACACCGGGGAGCTGTTTTTT,CASSLLGLAGRDTGELFF,NA,TRBV5-1,TRBJ2-2,TRBD2
TGTGCCAGCACCGAAGGACAGGCTGGAAACACCATATATTTT,CASTEGQAGNTIYF,NA,TRBV7-3,TRBJ1-3,TRBD1
TGTGCCAGCAGCCGCGGGTCGGGAATGAACACTGAAGCTTTCTTT,CASSRGSGMNTEAFF,NA,TRBV7-9,TRBJ1-1,NA
TGTGCCAGCTCACCTCTGGGGGGAGCTGAAGCTTTCTTT,CASSPLGGAEAFF,few,TRBV18,TRBJ1-1,NA
TGTGCCAGCAGTTACGCCTCAGGGGCGCCTGGAAACACCATATATTTT,CASSYASGAPGNTIYF,NA,TRBV6-6,TRBJ1-3,NA
TGTGCCAGCAGCCGATTTAGGACTAGCGGGGGATACAATGAGCAGTTCTTC,CASSRFRTSGGYNEQFF,NA,TRBV5-4,TRBJ2-1,TRBD2
TGTGCCAGCAGCCACGGGCGGGCAGATACGCAGTATTTT,CASSHGRADTQYF,NA,TRBV4-2,TRBJ2-3,NA
TGTGCCAGCACCCTGAGCGGGCCCATGAACACTGAAGCTTTCTTT,CASTLSGPMNTEAFF,NA,TRBV6-5,TRBJ1-1,NA
TGTGCCAGCAGCGGTGGGACAGGGTTGAACACTGAAGCTTTCTTT,CASSGGTGLNTEAFF,NA,TRBV7-2,TRBJ1-1,TRBD1
TGTGCCAGCAGCTTAGTGAGCGGGGGAGCCTACAATGAGCAGTTCTTC,CASSLVSGGAYNEQFF,NA,TRBV7-9,TRBJ2-1,TRBD2
TGTGCCAGCAGTGAAGCCCGAAGAGCAGGGGACTACGAGCAGTACTTC,CASSEARRAGDYEQYF,NA,TRBV6-1,TRBJ2-7,NA
TGTGCCAGCAGCTTTGGACTAATTGCAACTAATGAAAAACTGTTTTTT,CASSFGLIATNEKLFF,once,TRBV2,TRBJ1-4,NA
TGTGCCAGCAGTGACAGGGGACAGGATTATCAGCCCCAGCATTTT,CASSDRGQDYQPQHF,NA,TRBV2,TRBJ1-5,TRBD1
TGTGCTAGTGGTTTAGGCGGTGTCGAAAACATTCAGTACTTC,CASGLGGVENIQYF,NA,TRBV12-5,TRBJ2-4,NA
TGTGCCAGCAGCCAAGACGAACTCCAAAGTGGCTACACCTTC,CASSQDELQSGYTF,few,TRBV4-2,TRBJ1-2,NA
TGTGCCAGCAGTTTTAGGACTAGCGGCTACAATGAGCAGTTCTTC,CASSFRTSGYNEQFF,NA,TRBV6-5,TRBJ2-1,TRBD2
TGTGCCAGCAGCTTAGGGGGACAGGGGTCGAATGAGCAGTTCTTC,CASSLGGQGSNEQFF,NA,TRBV7-3,TRBJ2-1,TRBD1
TGTGCCAGCAACAACTACAGGGGGTGGGACGAGCAGTACTTC,CASNNYRGWDEQYF,NA,TRBV28,TRBJ2-7,TRBD1
TGTGCCAGCAGCTTGCTCCCGGTCTACGAGCAGTACTTC,CASSLLPVYEQYF,NA,TRBV7-2,TRBJ2-7,NA
TGTGCCAGCAGCCAGGACAGGGGGGACACCATATATTTT,CASSQDRGDTIYF,NA,TRBV7-2,TRBJ1-3,TRBD1
TGTGCCAGCAGCTACCGCGGACCCGGGGTAACTGAAGCTTTCTTT,CASSYRGPGVTEAFF,NA,TRBV6-1,TRBJ1-1,NA
TGTGCCAGCAGTTTTCAAGGGGTCCCCACAGATACGCAGTATTTT,CASSFQGVPTDTQYF,NA,TRBV27,TRBJ2-3,NA
TGTGCCAGCAGTGTCAGGCAGGGGGGCTCTGGGGCCAACGTCCTGACTTTC,CASSVRQGGSGANVLTF,once,TRBV6-1,TRBJ2-6,NA
TGCAGCGTTGATGGCGGTCCGGGAGGAAACACCATATATTTT,CSVDGGPGGNTIYF,NA,TRBV29-1,TRBJ1-3,NA
TGTGCCAGCAGTTACTCGAGACTGCAGCCCCAGCATTTT,CASSYSRLQPQHF,NA,TRBV6-5,TRBJ1-5,NA
TGTGCCATCAGTGGACTGACTAGCGGGGGGCCAGATACGCAGTATTTT,CAISGLTSGGPDTQYF,NA,TRBV10-3,TRBJ2-3,TRBD2
TGTGCCATCAGAGACTCATCGGGACAGCCCCAGCATTTT,CAIRDSSGQPQHF,NA,TRBV10-3,TRBJ1-5,NA
TGTGCCAGCAGAAAATCAGGGGCGGTGTCGGAAAGCTACACCTTC,CASRKSGAVSESYTF,NA,TRBV6-5,TRBJ1-2,NA
TGTGCCAGCAGGGGACAGGGAACCTATGGCTACACCTTC,CASRGQGTYGYTF,few,TRBV6-1,TRBJ1-2,TRBD1
TGTGCCAGCAGCTTTATCGACAGGGGAAACACTGAAGCTTTCTTT,CASSFIDRGNTEAFF,once,TRBV11-2,TRBJ1-1,TRBD1
TGTGCCAGCAGCTCGGGACAGGGAGGTCCCGGGGAGCTGTTTTTT,CASSSGQGGPGELFF,NA,TRBV11-3,TRBJ2-2,TRBD1
TGTGCCAGCAGCCTTTACCGGACAGGGGTAGGGGAGACCCAGTACTTC,CASSLYRTGVGETQYF,once,TRBV2,TRBJ2-5,TRBD1